A single sample gave rise to the 23 T cell receptor beta chains below, sequenced in a study of blood T cell repertoires in COVID-19. TCRdb keeps only in-frame clones here, not all; method: immunoSEQ multiplex PCR. The sample contains about 26,000 clones, around 87% of which appear only once. The sequenced sample consisted of peripheral blood. The receptor source for this set is a human donor in a cohort sampled during active COVID-19. The donor label of this sample is uncertain.

The chain joins TRBV11-3 to TRBJ2-7; TRBD2 might be the D (6 bases). Deletions cut 0 bases from V and 9 bases from J, with 24 bases between. Per the germline V gene, CDR1 is SGHNT and CDR2 is YENEEA. The CDR3 contains 17 residues. The CDR3 sequence is CASSLERGAPLRFGQYF. As DNA, the CDR3 is TGTGCCAGCAGCTTAGAGCGGGGCGCGCCCCTACGATTTGGGCAGTACTTC. Full variable domain (outside the CDR3, taken from reference TRBV11-3 and TRBJ2-7): EAGVVQSPRYKIIEKKQPVAFWCNPISGHNTLYWYLQNLGQGPELLIRYENEEAVDDSQLPKDRFSAERLKGVDSTLKIQPAELGDSAVYLCASSLERGAPLRFGQYFGPGTRLTVT.

This sequence joins TRBV7-9 and TRBJ1-2; tentatively, D is TRBD1 (6 bases). The V end lost 5 bases, the J end lost 5 bases, and 15 bases lay between the germline ends. Germline V gene data show CDR1 as SEHNR and CDR2 as FQNEAQ (reference sequence). This CDR3 region has 14 residues. The CDR3 region is CASSLQGQEYGYTF. The CDR3 nucleotides are TGTGCCAGCAGCCTACAGGGTCAAGAGTATGGCTACACCTTC.

The V and J genes are TRBV3-1 (or the pseudogene TRBV3-2) and TRBJ2-5; D call uncertain. In germline, CDR1 is LGHDT, CDR2 YNNKEL (reference sequence). This CDR3 has 16 residues. The V end was cut by 3 bases, the J end by 2 bases, with 16 bases between. This CDR3 is CASSHESRGGQETQYF. The CDR3 nucleotides read TGTGCCAGCAGCCATGAATCCCGAGGTGGGCAAGAGACCCAGTACTTC.

J is TRBJ2-7 and V is TRBV15; 8 bases map to TRBD1. The CDR3 runs to 17 residues. Germline CDR1 reads LNHNV; CDR2 reads YYDKDF (reference sequence). V gave up 3 bases and J gave up 5 bases; unmatched junction bases: 15. The CDR3 region is CATSRNWTGYEFHEQYF. The DNA of the CDR3 is TGTGCCACCAGCAGGAACTGGACAGGGTACGAATTTCACGAGCAGTACTTC.

The chain is built from TRBV27 and TRBJ2-7, with 8 bases matching TRBD1. The CDR3 contains 15 residues. V lost 6 bases to trimming and J lost 1 base; unmatched junction nucleotides: 8. Germline assignment: CDR1 MNHEY and CDR2 SMNVEV (reference sequence). The CDR3: CASSQSGTGSYEQYF. The CDR3 DNA reads as TGTGCCAGCAGCCAATCCGGGACAGGTTCCTACGAGCAGTACTTC.

The count of this clone is one. The chain recombines TRBV9 with TRBJ2-6, with D possibly matching TRBD2 (5 bases). The V gene lost 4 bases and the J gene lost 2 bases, with 10 bases spanning the gap. This CDR3 is 15 amino acids long. Germline V gives CDR1 SGDLS, CDR2 YYNGEE. The CDR3 DNA is TGTGCCAGCAGCAGGGAGCGCCCTGGGGCCAACGTCCTGACTTTC. It codes for CASSRERPGANVLTF.

This rearrangement joins TRBV7-8 to TRBJ2-2, with unresolved D. V shed 5 bases and J shed 1 base, with 11 bases lying between them. The CDR3 loop spans 15 amino acids. Germline V lookup: CDR1 SGHVS, CDR2 FQNEAQ. Here the CDR3 reads CASSPPSLNTGELFF. The CDR3 DNA follows: TGTGCCAGCAGCCCCCCCTCTCTGAACACCGGGGAGCTGTTTTTT.

The chain uses TRBV7-9 and TRBJ2-7; TRBD2 matches at 16 bases. The CDR3 is made up of 18 amino acids. CDR1 is SEHNR, CDR2 FQNEAQ, per germline (reference sequence). The V and J ends lost 4 bases and 7 bases, in that order; junction bases with no gene match: 13. The CDR3 protein is CASSSTRGLAGGHSEQYF. The CDR3 bases are TGTGCCAGCAGCTCGACCCGGGGACTAGCGGGGGGGCATAGTGAGCAGTACTTC. Variable domain in full (rest from reference TRBV7-9 and TRBJ2-7): DTGVSQNPRHKITKRGQNVTFRCDPISEHNRLYWYRQTLGQGPEFLTYFQNEAQLEKSRLLSDRFSAERPKGSFSTLEIQRTEQGDSAMYLCASSSTRGLAGGHSEQYFGPGTRLTVT.

The chain joins TRBV9 to TRBJ1-1, with 7 bases matching TRBD1. The CDR3 consists of 14 residues. The V gene end was trimmed by 2 bases and the J gene end by 1 base; junction bases not matched to a gene: 2. Germline V gives CDR1 SGDLS, CDR2 YYNGEE. CDR3 sequence (DNA): TGTGCCAGCAGCGTGTGGGACAGGAACACTGAAGCTTTCTTT. Translating gives CASSVWDRNTEAFF.

J is TRBJ2-5 and V is TRBV7-2, with a tentative D call TRBD1 (7 bases). Trimming pared 7 bases from V and 3 bases from J, leaving 15 bases between. The germline V gene has CDR1 SGHTA and CDR2 FQGNSA. This CDR3 comprises 14 residues. CDR3 DNA sequence: TGTGCCAGCACCGGGAGCAGGGGGGAAGAGACCCAGTACTTC. Encoded protein: CASTGSRGEETQYF.

The chain recombines TRBV10-3 with TRBJ2-7, with D possibly TRBD2 on 5 matching bases. V lost 4 bases and J lost 0, with 10 bases in between. The germline CDR1 and CDR2 sequences are ENHRY and SYGVKD. The CDR3 is 14 amino acids. This CDR3 is CAISGWTYSYEQYF. As DNA, the CDR3 is TGTGCCATCAGTGGGTGGACTTACTCCTACGAGCAGTACTTC.

The rearrangement uses TRBV9 and TRBJ2-1, with D possibly matching TRBD1 (6 bases). V shed 6 bases and J shed 0 bases, with 16 bases lying between them. The CDR3 extends over 16 amino acids. Germline V gene sequence: CDR1 SGDLS, CDR2 YYNGEE. CDR3 amino acids: CASIRGAGGSYNEQFF. The CDR3 region has the DNA TGTGCCAGCATCAGGGGCGCAGGTGGCTCCTACAATGAGCAGTTCTTC. Filled out from reference TRBV9 and TRBJ2-1, the complete variable domain reads DSGVTQTPKHLITATGQRVTLRCSPRSGDLSVYWYQQSLDQGLQFLIQYYNGEERAKGNILERFSAQQFPDLHSELNLSSLELGDSALYFCASIRGAGGSYNEQFFGPGTRLTVL.

The V and J genes are TRBV27 and TRBJ1-5; unclear D gene. The germline CDR1 and CDR2 sequences are MNHEY and SMNVEV (reference sequence). The V and J ends lost 2 bases and 4 bases respectively, with 6 bases between them. This CDR3 is 13 amino acids long. CDR3 nucleotide sequence: TGTGCCAGCAGTTTAAGAGAGAATCAGCCCCAGCATTTT. Translation: CASSLRENQPQHF.

The genes are TRBV5-4 and TRBJ1-2; TRBD1 matches at 9 bases. The J segment lost 3 bases and the V segment lost 4 bases, leaving 10 bases of the junction unmatched. The CDR3 has 16 amino acids. Germline V CDR1 and CDR2: SGHNT, YYREEE (reference sequence). CDR3 coding DNA: TGTGCCAGCAGCCCCAACAGGGGGCGCCGAGACTATGGCTACACCTTC. Translating it yields CASSPNRGRRDYGYTF.

CDR3 loop: CASSSGLSTDTQYF. The CDR3 DNA reads TGTGCCAGCAGCTCGGGACTGAGCACAGATACGCAGTATTTT. This chain joins TRBV7-2 and TRBJ2-3; tentatively, D is TRBD2 (6 bases). V shed 4 bases and J shed 0 bases, with 8 bases lying between them. The length of the CDR3 is 14 residues. CDR1 SGHTA and CDR2 FQGNSA come from the germline V gene.

This clone occurred a few times. The chain couples TRBV4-1 to TRBJ2-7; D gene unclear. Trimming pared 6 bases from V and 2 bases from J, leaving 8 bases between. Germline V gene sequence: CDR1 MGHRA, CDR2 YSYEKL. This CDR3 is built from 12 residues. The DNA of the CDR3 is TGCGCCAGCAGGTCCGACACCTACGAGCAGTACTTC. Translation: CASRSDTYEQYF.

The V gene is TRBV7-9, the J gene TRBJ1-6; possible D gene TRBD1, 5 bases. There are 14 residues in the CDR3. Germline CDR1 and CDR2: SEHNR and FQNEAQ (reference sequence). Trimming took 3 bases from V and 8 from J, leaving 11 bases between them. CDR3 sequence reads: CASSFLTDHSPLHF. CDR3 nucleotides: TGTGCCAGCAGCTTTTTGACAGATCATTCACCCCTCCACTTT.

The V gene is TRBV4-2, the J gene TRBJ2-7, with 9 positions matching TRBD1. Germline V gives CDR1 LGHNA, CDR2 YNFKEQ. This CDR3 spans 14 amino acids. The junction had 4 bases not matched to a gene; V was cut back by 2 bases and J by 5 bases. CDR3 loop: CASSQRTGGDEQYF. The CDR3 DNA reads TGTGCCAGCAGCCAACGTACAGGGGGCGACGAGCAGTACTTC.

The chain joins TRBV7-3 to TRBJ2-3; 13 bases are shared with TRBD2. The germline gives CDR1 SGHTA, CDR2 FQGTGA. The CDR3 consists of 17 residues. Losses at the gene ends were 5 bases for V and 2 bases for J; bases not matched to a gene: 7. The CDR3 DNA reads as TGTGCCAGCAGCCTTTTTGGGACTAGCGGGGTCACAGATACGCAGTATTTT. Protein: CASSLFGTSGVTDTQYF.

On this clone: The same CDR3 can be traced to other DNA sequences in this sample. The chain employs TRBV19 and TRBJ1-2, with D possibly TRBD1 on 5 matching bases. This CDR3 is 14 amino acids long. Trimming stripped 4 bases from V and 5 bases from J, with 14 bases between. The germline V gene has CDR1 LNHDA and CDR2 SQIVND (reference sequence). The CDR3 coding sequence is TGTGCCAGTAGTAATCGTGGCCAGGGATATGGCTACACCTTC. Protein sequence: CASSNRGQGYGYTF.

J is TRBJ1-1 and V is TRBV7-6; TRBD1 matches 7 bases. V gave up 5 bases and J gave up 5 bases; unmatched junction bases: 5. In germline, CDR1 is SGHVS, CDR2 FNYEAQ. CDR3 length: 13 residues. In DNA, the CDR3 is TGTGCCAGCAGCGAGAACAGGGGTACTGAAGCTTTCTTT. It specifies CASSENRGTEAFF.

The V call is TRBV21-1, the J call TRBJ1-4; no DNA check was done on the table's D call, TRBD1. TRBV21-1 is designated a pseudogene. The CDR3 is made up of 17 amino acids. The CDR3 sequence is CASSYTHSGTANEKLFF. In DNA, the CDR3 is TGTGCCAGCAGCTACACACATTCCGGGACAGCTAATGAAAAACTGTTTTTT.

The chain links TRBV7-9 to TRBJ1-5; D uncertain. Between the trimmed V and J ends, which lost 3 bases and 6 bases, there was a span of 6 bases. This CDR3 has 12 amino acids. Germline assignment: CDR1 SEHNR and CDR2 FQNEAQ (reference sequence). The CDR3, as DNA: TGTGCCAGCAGCTTTTTATCTCAGCCCCAGCATTTT. Translating it yields CASSFLSQPQHF.